This paragraph covers one T cell receptor beta chain sequence. Its antigen is undetermined. This entry comes from a study of CD8+ T cells in alopecia areata. Study at large: Those patients who were treated received oral tofacitinib, which was given at 5 to 10 mg twice daily for moderate-to-severe alopecia areata. Tofacitinib ran 6 to 18 months, followed by 6 months off drug. General study points: The presence of one nonresponder keeps the tie between baseline CD8+ expansion and response uncertain.

From germline, CDR1 is SGHDN and CDR2 FVKESK. The CDR3 spans 12 residues. The V end lost 1 base, the J end lost 6 bases, and 5 bases lay between the germline ends. Sequencing used cDNA as its template, made by extracting RNA and reverse transcribing it. The table came from immunoSEQ multiplex PCR; TCRdb's copy has only in-frame clones and leaves some out. The sample consists of around 270,000 clones, roughly 64% of them appearing once. The treatment was: oral pan-JAK inhibitor, 5-10 mg twice daily. Alopecia areata patients provided lesional scalp punch biopsies and peripheral blood. The chain has TRBV14 and TRBJ2-3; D not resolved. This material consisted of CD4+ T cells sorted from blood, taken at week 24, from a patient treated with tofacitinib. The clonotype was recovered from a human donor with alopecia areata. The CDR3 DNA follows: TGTGCCAGCAGCCAAGTGGGGGATACGCAGTATTTT. This encodes CASSQVGDTQYF.